These T cell receptor beta chains were read from a single sample in a study of T cell changes during pregnancy in multiple sclerosis. Measured with immunoSEQ multiplex PCR; TCRdb has only the in-frame clones, and not every one. The sample lists some 60,000 clones; roughly nine tenths were seen once. Specimen: peripheral blood, collected in the first trimester of pregnancy. The receptor source for this set is a female donor in good health, enrolled as a control in a pregnancy study. The CDR3 runs from the conserved cysteine through the conserved F or W. A D gene is named only where the DNA matches it firmly. Clone size, where shown, is once, few, many, or a class for clones that have expanded.

TRBD2,.,TRBJ2-1,TRBV29-1,CSVVSSGGSYNEQFF,TGCAGCGTTGTGTCTAGCGGGGGATCCTACAATGAGCAGTTCTTC
.,.,TRBJ1-4,TRBV18,CASSPQRVEKLFF,TGTGCCAGCTCACCACAGCGTGTCGAAAAACTGTTTTTT
TRBD1,.,TRBJ1-2,TRBV9,CASWDRVDGYTF,TGTGCCAGCTGGGACAGGGTAGATGGCTACACCTTC
.,.,TRBJ2-5,TRBV7-9,CASSLAQAQYF,TGTGCCAGCAGCTTAGCCCAGGCCCAGTACTTC
TRBD1,once,TRBJ2-4,TRBV5-4,CASSRQGWENIQYF,TGTGCCAGCAGCCGACAGGGCTGGGAAAACATTCAGTACTTC
TRBD2,.,TRBJ2-7,TRBV6-5,CASSRAGGPRDEQYF,TGTGCCAGCAGCAGAGCGGGAGGGCCACGAGACGAGCAGTACTTC
TRBD2,.,TRBJ2-2,TRBV6-1,CASSEEAGGGTGELFF,TGTGCCAGCAGTGAAGAGGCGGGAGGAGGAACCGGGGAGCTGTTTTTT
.,.,TRBJ1-1,TRBV19,CASSHIQGSRTEAFF,TGTGCCAGTAGCCATATCCAGGGCTCGAGGACTGAAGCTTTCTTT
TRBD2,.,TRBJ2-3,TRBV7-9,CASSPDSGLAGGEDTQYF,TGTGCCAGCAGCCCAGATTCGGGACTAGCGGGAGGGGAAGATACGCAGTATTTT
TRBD2,.,TRBJ2-1,TRBV19,CASSLGTSGSWGEQFF,TGTGCCAGTTCCCTAGGGACTAGCGGGAGTTGGGGTGAGCAGTTCTTC
.,.,TRBJ2-1,TRBV4-1,CASSRLQGREGQFF,TGCGCCAGCAGTCGCCTCCAAGGCAGGGAAGGGCAGTTCTTC
.,.,TRBJ2-7,TRBV7-6,CASSSSGWGEQYF,TGTGCCAGCAGCTCGAGCGGGTGGGGAGAGCAGTACTTC
TRBD1,.,TRBJ1-1,TRBV2,CASSGETGGGSFF,TGTGCCAGCAGTGGTGAGACAGGGGGCGGGTCTTTCTTT
TRBD1,.,TRBJ2-5,TRBV7-8,CASRGQGETQYF,TGTGCCAGCAGGGGACAGGGGGAGACCCAGTACTTC
TRBD1,.,TRBJ2-7,TRBV6-5,CASSYSTGGDEQYF,TGTGCCAGCAGTTACTCGACAGGGGGGGACGAGCAGTACTTC
.,.,TRBJ1-2,TRBV6-1,CASSEHFNYGYTF,TGTGCCAGCAGTGAACACTTTAACTATGGCTACACCTTC
.,.,TRBJ2-1,TRBV15,CATSREGARATPSSYNEQFF,TGTGCCACCAGCAGAGAAGGCGCCAGGGCCACTCCGAGCTCCTACAATGAGCAGTTCTTC
TRBD2,.,TRBJ2-1,TRBV11-3,CASSLDPQTSGPHSEQFF,TGTGCCAGCAGCTTAGATCCTCAGACTAGCGGTCCTCATAGTGAGCAGTTCTTC
.,.,TRBJ1-2,TRBV7-9,CASSLVPRTERYGYTF,TGTGCCAGCAGCTTAGTCCCTAGGACAGAAAGATATGGCTACACCTTC
.,.,TRBJ1-2,TRBV7-9,CASRGQVYGYTF,TGTGCCAGCAGGGGTCAGGTCTATGGCTACACCTTC
.,.,TRBJ1-1,TRBV2,CASSQAEGTEAFF,TGTGCCAGCAGTCAGGCGGAGGGCACTGAAGCTTTCTTT
.,.,TRBJ1-4,TRBV27,CASSFLGPSEKLFF,TGTGCCAGCAGTTTCCTAGGTCCTTCGGAAAAACTGTTTTTT
TRBD2,.,TRBJ2-1,TRBV15,CATSSPGGPRGDEQFF,TGTGCCACCAGCAGCCCGGGGGGGCCTCGTGGCGATGAGCAGTTCTTC
.,many,TRBJ2-1,TRBV19,CASTPDRSSYNEQFF,TGTGCCAGTACCCCCGACAGGAGCTCCTACAATGAGCAGTTCTTC
TRBD1,.,TRBJ1-2,TRBV28,CASSSGGPNYGYTF,TGTGCCAGCAGTTCAGGGGGTCCTAACTATGGCTACACCTTC
.,.,TRBJ2-7,TRBV6-5,CASSGAGTPYEQYF,TGTGCCAGCAGCGGGGCCGGGACACCATACGAGCAGTACTTC
.,.,TRBJ1-5,TRBV2,CASNEGGNQPQHF,TGTGCCAGCAATGAGGGAGGGAATCAGCCCCAGCATTTT
.,.,TRBJ2-2,TRBV13,CASSFGGTGELFF,TGTGCCAGCAGCTTTGGAGGTACCGGGGAGCTGTTTTTT
.,.,TRBJ2-7,TRBV5-1,CASSLAGKYEQYF,TGCGCCAGCAGCTTGGCAGGGAAGTACGAGCAGTACTTC
.,.,TRBJ1-1,TRBV5-4,CASSLEAGNDKTEAFF,TGTGCCAGCAGCCTGGAGGCAGGGAATGATAAGACTGAAGCTTTCTTT
.,.,TRBJ2-7,TRBV19,CASRPDSSYEQYF,TGTGCCAGTAGGCCTGACAGTTCCTACGAGCAGTACTTC
TRBD1,.,TRBJ2-1,TRBV18,CASSPGQGVYNEQFF,TGTGCCAGCTCACCCGGACAGGGAGTTTACAATGAGCAGTTCTTC
TRBD1,.,TRBJ2-1,TRBV7-2,CASSGTGGFYNEQFF,TGTGCCAGCAGCGGGACAGGGGGCTTTTACAATGAGCAGTTCTTC
.,.,TRBJ1-1,TRBV27,CASSLGPNTEAFF,TGTGCCAGCAGTTTAGGGCCGAACACTGAAGCTTTCTTT
TRBD1,.,TRBJ2-7,TRBV14,CASSQPGQIYEQYF,TGTGCCAGCAGCCAACCGGGACAGATCTACGAGCAGTACTTC
.,.,TRBJ1-5,TRBV6-5,CASSEEGVQPQHF,TGTGCCAGCAGTGAAGAGGGAGTACAGCCCCAGCATTTT
TRBD1,once,TRBJ2-2,TRBV19,CASSIRTGVTGELFF,TGTGCCAGTAGTATCAGGACAGGGGTGACCGGGGAGCTGTTTTTT
.,.,TRBJ2-3,TRBV19,CASSGGGRVADTQYF,TGTGCCAGTAGCGGCGGTGGGCGGGTGGCAGATACGCAGTATTTT
TRBD1,once,TRBJ1-5,TRBV5-6,CASSFNSGGGNQPQHF,TGTGCCAGCAGCTTTAACTCAGGGGGCGGTAATCAGCCCCAGCATTTT
TRBD2,.,TRBJ2-7,TRBV28,CASSLWDPAGPPLEQYF,TGTGCCAGCAGTTTATGGGACCCAGCGGGACCCCCACTCGAGCAGTACTTC
.,.,TRBJ2-7,TRBV18,CASSPGGYEQYF,TGTGCCAGCTCACCCGGGGGATACGAGCAGTACTTC
TRBD2,.,TRBJ2-3,TRBV28,CASALSGSRTDTQYF,TGTGCCAGCGCTTTAAGCGGGAGTCGGACAGATACGCAGTATTTT
.,.,TRBJ1-1,TRBV19,CASSASGVLNTEAFF,TGTGCCAGTAGTGCCTCGGGAGTCCTGAACACTGAAGCTTTCTTT
TRBD1,.,TRBJ1-2,TRBV13,CASSLTGWGQGAGYTF,TGTGCCAGCAGCTTAACCGGATGGGGACAGGGGGCTGGCTACACCTTC
TRBD2,.,TRBJ2-7,TRBV25-1,CASSLAGSGEEQYF,TGTGCCAGCAGTTTAGCGGGGAGCGGGGAAGAGCAGTACTTC
TRBD2,.,TRBJ2-3,TRBV19,CASSIDRLAGGYDTQYF,TGTGCCAGTAGTATCGACCGTTTAGCGGGGGGGTATGATACGCAGTATTTT
TRBD1,.,TRBJ2-7,TRBV30,CAAGTGGSYEQYF,TGTGCCGCCGGGACAGGGGGCAGCTACGAGCAGTACTTC
TRBD2,.,TRBJ2-1,TRBV5-1,CASSLLAGGGIEQFF,TGCGCCAGCAGCTTGCTAGCGGGGGGTGGAATTGAGCAGTTCTTC
.,.,TRBJ2-3,TRBV9,CASSVGGWGSTDTQYF,TGTGCCAGCAGCGTAGGGGGCTGGGGTAGCACAGATACGCAGTATTTT
.,.,TRBJ1-3,TRBV11-1,CASSRRDFSGNTIYF,TGTGCCAGCAGCCGGCGGGATTTCTCTGGAAACACCATATATTTT
.,.,TRBJ1-2,TRBV6-5,CASSTSAGAYYGYTF,TGTGCCAGCAGTACCTCTGCGGGGGCCTACTATGGCTACACCTTC
.,.,TRBJ1-4,TRBV2,CASSEGRVNEKLFF,TGTGCCAGCAGTGAAGGCAGGGTTAATGAAAAACTGTTTTTT
TRBD2,.,TRBJ2-5,TRBV6-5,CASSYYSGGRETQYF,TGTGCCAGCAGTTACTACAGCGGGGGCCGGGAGACCCAGTACTTC
TRBD1,.,TRBJ2-7,TRBV7-9,CASSTAGTAYEQYF,TGTGCCAGCAGCACCGCCGGGACAGCCTACGAGCAGTACTTC